The rows below give T cell receptor beta chains drawn from one sample of a study of T cell responses to AZD1222 COVID-19 vaccine. The protocol was immunoSEQ multiplex PCR, while the TCRdb copy is restricted to in-frame clones and leaves out a portion. The data show tens of thousands of clones, 82% seen once. The sample consisted of peripheral blood, taken on day 0 of AZD1222 vaccination. The receptors here all came from an adult in good health. CDR3s leave out the opening cysteine and the closing phenylalanine or tryptophan. Fields, in order: V gene, J gene, CDR3 protein.

>TRBV7-9|TRBJ2-2
ASSPGILTGELF
>TRBV18|TRBJ2-5
ASSSRQARGERSH
>TRBV11-3|TRBJ2-7
ASSRTGLEQY
>TRBV9|TRBJ1-3
ASSVADRSGNTIY
>TRBV6-5|TRBJ2-6
ASRWDPSGANVLT
>TRBV24-1|TRBJ2-1
ATRGGKGEQF
>TRBV6-2/TRBV6-3|TRBJ2-7
ASSRAFGTHYEQY
>TRBV23-1|TRBJ1-1
ASSQGPGTYWDTEAF
>TRBV19|TRBJ2-1
ASSLVDNEQF
>TRBV5-1|TRBJ2-7
ASSFTQQAYEQY
>TRBV9|TRBJ1-1
ASSVGDRVSLNTEAF
>TRBV6-6|TRBJ1-2
ASSLNGAGYT
>TRBV7-9|TRBJ1-1
ASSLGARTEAF
>TRBV2|TRBJ2-5
ASNRGTQY
>TRBV27|TRBJ2-5
ASSLHGTAGETQY
>TRBV5-8|TRBJ2-1
ASSLKGVGSYNEQF
>TRBV23-1|TRBJ2-7
ASSLFPKGRESYEQY
>TRBV11-2|TRBJ2-7
ASSLTGASYEQY
>TRBV18|TRBJ2-1
ASSPGNEQF
>TRBV7-8|TRBJ2-1
ASSLAGRVGSYNEQF
>TRBV6-1|TRBJ1-2
ASSELGGTGWNYGYT
>TRBV19|TRBJ2-7
ASTLDSLSYEQY
>TRBV12-1|TRBJ2-1
ASSDPNYHYNEQF
>TRBV4-1|TRBJ1-2
ASSQGPPRDYGYT
>TRBV4-3|TRBJ1-1
ASSQDGRGSNTEAF
>TRBV3-1/TRBV3-2|TRBJ2-7
ASSHRGGNSYEQY
>TRBV7-7|TRBJ2-1
ASSYGQGANEQF
>TRBV30|TRBJ2-7
AWSRGTGFNEQY
>TRBV12-3/TRBV12-4|TRBJ1-2
ASSDRVRGYT
>TRBV6-1|TRBJ1-2
ASSETGVGYGYT
>TRBV5-1|TRBJ2-5
ASSVEGTGNGETQY
>TRBV4-2|TRBJ1-1
ASSQETARRDTEAF
>TRBV11-2|TRBJ2-3
ASSPGTGNTDTQY
>TRBV19|TRBJ2-1
ASKRQGVNEQF
>TRBV2|TRBJ1-5
ASKTGVGVAQPQH
>TRBV7-8|TRBJ2-5
ASSQLQGAETQY
>TRBV19|TRBJ2-2
ASSIVEAAGELF
>TRBV7-2|TRBJ1-3
ASSSQGNTIY
>TRBV6-2/TRBV6-3|TRBJ2-1
ASSYSRLAGGSYNEQF
>TRBV9|TRBJ1-2
ASSALSNYGYT
>TRBV3-1/TRBV3-2|TRBJ1-2
ASSPGTAYGYT
>TRBV27|TRBJ1-5
ASSAGTGGQPQH
>TRBV6-2/TRBV6-3|TRBJ1-4
ASSYRSGAAGGKLF
>TRBV30|TRBJ1-1
AWSSGPEAF
>TRBV5-1|TRBJ2-3
ASSQDRNPDTQY
>TRBV7-9|TRBJ1-1
ASSPYWQPNTEAF
>TRBV19|TRBJ1-2
ASSIAGVSRGYT
>TRBV19|TRBJ1-5
ASRRQGGDSNQPQH
>TRBV9|TRBJ2-3
ASSVAPSRDTQY
>TRBV14|TRBJ2-7
ASSQDNGYSYEQY
>TRBV7-3|TRBJ1-1
ASSHVPGQGQGTEAF
>TRBV28|TRBJ2-1
ASSSGQDNEQF
>TRBV5-5|TRBJ2-7
ASSWQLDTYEQY
>TRBV27|TRBJ1-1
ASSLLPNTEAF
>TRBV11-2|TRBJ1-1
ASSLDSTPEAF
>TRBV24-1|TRBJ1-2
ATSDPGQGALGYT
>TRBV9|TRBJ1-1
ASSVGGTSRQLNTEAF
>TRBV19|TRBJ2-1
ASSITNNEQF